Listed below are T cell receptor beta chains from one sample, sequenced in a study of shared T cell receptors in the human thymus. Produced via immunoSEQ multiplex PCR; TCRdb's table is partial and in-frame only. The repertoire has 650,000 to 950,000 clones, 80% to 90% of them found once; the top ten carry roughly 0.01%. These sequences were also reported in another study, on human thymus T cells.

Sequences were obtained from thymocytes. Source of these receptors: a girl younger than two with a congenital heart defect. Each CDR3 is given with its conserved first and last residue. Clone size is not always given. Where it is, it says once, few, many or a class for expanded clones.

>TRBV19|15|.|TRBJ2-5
CASSLRQENQETQYF
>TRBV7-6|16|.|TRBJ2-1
CASSPPTHSSYNEQFF
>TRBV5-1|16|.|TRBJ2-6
CASSLEAGAGANVLTF
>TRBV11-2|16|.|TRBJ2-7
CASSLGSNSGVREQYF
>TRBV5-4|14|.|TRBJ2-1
CASSLGGESNEQFF
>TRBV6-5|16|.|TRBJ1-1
CASSYSILRVNTEAFF
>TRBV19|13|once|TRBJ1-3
CASSFLQGNTIYF
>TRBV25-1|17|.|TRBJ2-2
CASFFPWEGQRAGELFF
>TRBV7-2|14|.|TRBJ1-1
CASSLLQVNTEAFF
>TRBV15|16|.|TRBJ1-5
CATSSRGGEGDQPQHF
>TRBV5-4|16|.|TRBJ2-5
CASSSMGLAGVKTQYF
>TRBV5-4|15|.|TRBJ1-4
CASSHRQSTNEKLFF
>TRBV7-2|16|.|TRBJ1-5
CASSLALGGYDQPQHF
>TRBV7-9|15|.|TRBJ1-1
CASSLGLDRSLEAFF
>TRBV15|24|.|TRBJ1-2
CATSRASRPRFLWDRATAVYGYTF
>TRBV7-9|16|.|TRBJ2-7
CASSDSWEGNSYEQYF
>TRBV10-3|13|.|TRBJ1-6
CAISEQGRSPLHF
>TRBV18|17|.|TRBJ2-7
CASSPYTERDRDYEQYF
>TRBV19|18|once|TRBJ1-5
CASTKRGVGTVGNQPQHF
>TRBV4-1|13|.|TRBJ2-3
CASSQVEADTQYF
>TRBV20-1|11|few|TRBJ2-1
CSARDPNEQFF
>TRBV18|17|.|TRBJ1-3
CASSSPGQGSTGNTIYF
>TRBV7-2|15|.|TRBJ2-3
CASKGQASTVDTQYF
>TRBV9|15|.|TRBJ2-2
CASSHRQGPTGELFF
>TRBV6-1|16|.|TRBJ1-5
CASSEKVGDSNQPQHF